This TCR beta chain was sequenced for a study of OX40 agonist ivuxolimab in advanced cancers. Turning to the study itself: Patients with prior anti-PD-1, anti-PD-L1 or anti-CTLA-4 therapy were eligible; roughly 40% had some.

Produced via immunoSEQ multiplex PCR; TCRdb's table is partial and in-frame only. The table lists around 80,000 clones, around 90% of them singletons, with about 0.8% in the top ten. Broader study findings: In the 0.1-3.0 mg/kg groups, partial responders showed among the lowest expansion. At 0.1 to 3.0 mg/kg and by week 6, clonal expansion occurred in CD4+ and CD8+ blood T cells. Low levels of normalized T-cell clonal expansion also appeared in some nonresponders.

This clone occurred once. No antigen is known for it. The V gene's germline CDR1 is MDHEN and CDR2 SYDVKM. The CDR3 runs 15 residues. The J segment lost 5 bases and the V segment lost 6 bases, leaving 7 bases of the junction unmatched. The TCR comes from an adult with an advanced solid tumor such as melanoma, head and neck, liver or kidney cancer. Source: CD4+ or CD8+ T cells sorted from blood, taken in a trial of the OX40 agonist ivuxolimab. The chain couples TRBV28 to TRBJ2-3; 11 bases fit TRBD2. Written as DNA, the CDR3 is TGTGCCAGCAGATTGGATAGCGGGAGGGGAGATACGCAGTATTTT. This translates into CASRLDSGRGDTQYF. Supplemented by reference TRBV28 and TRBJ2-3, the full variable domain reads DVKVTQSSRYLVKRTGEKVFLECVQDMDHENMFWYRQDPGLGLRLIYFSYDVKMKEKGDIPEGYSVSREKKERFSLILESASTNQTSMYLCASRLDSGRGDTQYFGPGTRLTVL.